The T cell receptor beta chain described here comes from a study of a mutant IDH1 vaccine in newly diagnosed glioma. Turning to the study itself: Treated patients, around 60% male and approximately 38% female, averaged approximately 40 years of age.

Time point described: baseline, week 1 (first vaccination visit). Treatment given: pre-vaccination baseline after standard-of-care therapy. The CDR3 covers 14 residues. V lost 6 bases, J lost 7 bases, and 11 bases stayed unmatched. Germline-derived CDR1 and CDR2 are MNHEY and SVGAGI. Repertoires were generated with immunoSEQ multiplex PCR, while TCRdb's copy carries only in-frame clones and drops some. The sample contains tens of thousands of clones, about 83% of which appear only once. V gene TRBV6-5 combines with J gene TRBJ2-7; the match to TRBD1 covers 8 bases. The sequence derives from a woman in her forties with glioma. The sample in question was PBMCs, obtained from a glioma patient treated with radiotherapy, temozolomide or both. The CDR3 sequence is CASRGTGRRKEQYF. CDR3 in DNA: TGTGCCAGCAGGGGGACAGGCCGCAGGAAGGAGCAGTACTTC.